This T cell receptor (beta chain) appears in the sequencing data of a study of ipilimumab plus nivolumab after autologous stem cell transplantation. Study-wide results and caveats: Per the authors, repertoire, Treg and microbiota data justify further study.

V was shortened by 5 bases and J by 2 bases, with 13 bases between the two germline ends. Per the germline V gene, CDR1 is MDHEN and CDR2 is SYDVKM. The CDR3 is 14 amino acids. Checkpoint therapy with ipilimumab 1 mg/kg began 14 to 28 days after transplant. Patients received nivolumab 3 mg/kg at weeks 1, 4, 7, 10, then fortnightly to week 26. Comment on this clone: The antigen is unknown. This CDR3 is also generated by other DNA sequences in the sample.

Profiling relied on immunoSEQ multiplex PCR, and the TCRdb table lists in-frame clones only, not all of them. The sample has over 35,000 clones; 90% to 95% are singletons. The source material was PBMCs, sampled in a trial of ipilimumab plus nivolumab as post-transplant consolidation. This receptor was identified in a male donor with multiple myeloma. The chain couples TRBV28 to TRBJ2-7; D ambiguous. The CDR3 sequence: CASSAHRVPYEQYF. For the CDR3, the DNA is TGTGCCAGCAGTGCCCACAGAGTCCCCTACGAGCAGTACTTC.